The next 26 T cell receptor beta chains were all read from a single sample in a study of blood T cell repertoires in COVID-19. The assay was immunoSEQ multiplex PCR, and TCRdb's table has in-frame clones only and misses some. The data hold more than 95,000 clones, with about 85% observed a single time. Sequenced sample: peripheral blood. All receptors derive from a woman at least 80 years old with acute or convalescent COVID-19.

This CDR3 reads CASSYSEQGAAFF. The CDR3 DNA is TGTGCCAGCAGTTACTCGGAACAGGGTGCAGCTTTCTTT. The chain links TRBV6-5 to TRBJ1-1; weak D call: TRBD1 (6 bases). CDR3 length equals 13 residues. Germline V gene lookup returns CDR1 MNHEY and CDR2 SVGAGI. V lost 0 bases, J lost 10 bases, and 12 bases lay in between.

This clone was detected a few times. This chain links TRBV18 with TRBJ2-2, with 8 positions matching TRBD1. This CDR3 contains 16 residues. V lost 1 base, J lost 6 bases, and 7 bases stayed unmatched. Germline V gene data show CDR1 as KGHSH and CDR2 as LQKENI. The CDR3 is CASSPRRQGAAGELFF. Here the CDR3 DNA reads TGTGCCAGCTCACCACGTCGGCAGGGGGCAGCCGGGGAGCTGTTTTTT.

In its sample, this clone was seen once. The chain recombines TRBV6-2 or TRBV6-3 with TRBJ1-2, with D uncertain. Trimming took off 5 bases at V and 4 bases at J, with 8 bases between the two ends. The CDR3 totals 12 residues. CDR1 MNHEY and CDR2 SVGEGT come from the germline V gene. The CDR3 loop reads CASSQLAYGYTF. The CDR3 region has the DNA TGTGCCAGCAGTCAACTCGCCTATGGCTACACCTTC.

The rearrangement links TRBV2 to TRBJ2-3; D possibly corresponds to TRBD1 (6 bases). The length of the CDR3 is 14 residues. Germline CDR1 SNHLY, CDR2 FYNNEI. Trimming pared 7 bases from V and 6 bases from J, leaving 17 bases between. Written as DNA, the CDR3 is TGTGCCAGCAACCACAGGGATATCTTGGATACGCAGTATTTT. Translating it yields CASNHRDILDTQYF.

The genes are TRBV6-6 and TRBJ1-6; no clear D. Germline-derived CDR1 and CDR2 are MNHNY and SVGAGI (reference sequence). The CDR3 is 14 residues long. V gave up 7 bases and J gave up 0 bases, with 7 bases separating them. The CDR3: CASNGGSYNSPLHF. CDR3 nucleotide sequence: TGTGCCAGCAATGGAGGCTCCTATAATTCACCCCTCCACTTT.

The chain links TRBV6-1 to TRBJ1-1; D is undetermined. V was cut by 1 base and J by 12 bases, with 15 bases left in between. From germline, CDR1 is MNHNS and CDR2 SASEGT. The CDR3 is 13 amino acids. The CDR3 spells CASSEGVRRGPFF. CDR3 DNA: TGTGCCAGCAGTGAAGGTGTGAGGCGCGGGCCTTTCTTT.

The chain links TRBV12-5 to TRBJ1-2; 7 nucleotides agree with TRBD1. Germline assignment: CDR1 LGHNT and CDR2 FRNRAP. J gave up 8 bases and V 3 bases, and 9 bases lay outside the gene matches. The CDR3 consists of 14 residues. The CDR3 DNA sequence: TGTGCTAGTGGTTTTCGGGACAGCTCCCGCGGCTACACCTTC. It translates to CASGFRDSSRGYTF.

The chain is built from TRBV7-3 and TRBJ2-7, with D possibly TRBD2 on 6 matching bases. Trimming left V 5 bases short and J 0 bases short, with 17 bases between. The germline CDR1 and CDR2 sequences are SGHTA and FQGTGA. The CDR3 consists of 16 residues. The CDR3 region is CASSPPGGKTSYEQYF. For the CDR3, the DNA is TGTGCCAGCAGCCCACCCGGCGGGAAAACCTCCTACGAGCAGTACTTC. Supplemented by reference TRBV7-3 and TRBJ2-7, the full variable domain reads GAGVSQTPSNKVTEKGKYVELRCDPISGHTALYWYRQSLGQGPEFLIYFQGTGAADDSGLPNDRFFAVRPEGSVSTLKIQRTERGDSAVYLCASSPPGGKTSYEQYFGPGTRLTVT.

The CDR3: CASSYIRGLGEKLFF. CDR3 coding DNA: TGTGCCAGCAGCTATATCAGGGGGCTTGGTGAAAAACTGTTTTTT. The chain links TRBV7-2 to TRBJ1-4, with 8 bases aligning to TRBD1. Losses at the gene ends were 4 bases for V and 7 bases for J; bases not matched to a gene: 8. CDR3 size: 15 residues. Germline assignment: CDR1 SGHTA and CDR2 FQGNSA. Supplemented by reference TRBV7-2 and TRBJ1-4, the full variable domain reads GAGVSQSPSNKVTEKGKDVELRCDPISGHTALYWYRQSLGQGLEFLIYFQGNSAPDKSGLPSDRFSAERTGGSVSTLTIQRTQQEDSAVYLCASSYIRGLGEKLFFGSGTQLSVL.

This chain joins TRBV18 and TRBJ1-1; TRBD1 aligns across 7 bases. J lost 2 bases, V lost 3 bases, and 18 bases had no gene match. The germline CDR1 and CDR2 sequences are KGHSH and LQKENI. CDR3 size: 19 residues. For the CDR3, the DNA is TGTGCCAGCTCACCTATTTTTTTCCGGACCTCAGGGGGAAACACTGAAGCTTTCTTT. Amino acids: CASSPIFFRTSGGNTEAFF.

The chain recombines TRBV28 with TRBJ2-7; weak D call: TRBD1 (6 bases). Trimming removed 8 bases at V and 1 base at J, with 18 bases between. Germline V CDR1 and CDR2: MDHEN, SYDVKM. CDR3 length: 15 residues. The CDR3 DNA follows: TGTGCCAGCCCGGCAGGACAGTGTTTTTCCTACGAGCAGTACGTC. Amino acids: CASPAGQCFSYEQYV.

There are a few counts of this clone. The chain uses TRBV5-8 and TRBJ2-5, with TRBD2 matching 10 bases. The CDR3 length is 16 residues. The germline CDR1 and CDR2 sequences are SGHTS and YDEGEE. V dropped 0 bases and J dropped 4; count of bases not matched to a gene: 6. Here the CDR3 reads CASSLATSGEGETQYF. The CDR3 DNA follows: TGTGCCAGCAGCTTGGCCACTAGCGGGGAAGGAGAGACCCAGTACTTC.

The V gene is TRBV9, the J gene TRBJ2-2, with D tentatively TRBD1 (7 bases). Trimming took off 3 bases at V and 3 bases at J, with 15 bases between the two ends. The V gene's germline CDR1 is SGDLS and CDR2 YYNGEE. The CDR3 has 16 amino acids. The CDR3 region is CASSASGGTYTGELFF. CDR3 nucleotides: TGTGCCAGCAGCGCATCAGGGGGGACTTACACCGGGGAGCTGTTTTTT.

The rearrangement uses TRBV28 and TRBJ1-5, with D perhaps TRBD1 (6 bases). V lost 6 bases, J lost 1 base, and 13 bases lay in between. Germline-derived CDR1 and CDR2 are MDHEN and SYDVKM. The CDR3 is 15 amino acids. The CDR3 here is CASRRGGQSNQPQHF. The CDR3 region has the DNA TGTGCCAGCAGGAGGGGGGGGCAAAGCAATCAGCCCCAGCATTTT.

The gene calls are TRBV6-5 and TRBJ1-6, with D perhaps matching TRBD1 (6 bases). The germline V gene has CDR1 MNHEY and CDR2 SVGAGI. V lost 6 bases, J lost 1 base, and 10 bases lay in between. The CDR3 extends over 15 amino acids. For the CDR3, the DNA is TGTGCCAGCAGGGAGGACAGATCCTATAATTCACCCCTCCACTTT. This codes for CASREDRSYNSPLHF.

This chain's CDR3 is CASSQDNGNTEAFF. The CDR3 bases are TGTGCCAGCAGCCAAGATAACGGGAACACTGAAGCTTTCTTT. This chain links TRBV3-1 (or the pseudogene TRBV3-2) with TRBJ1-1; no firm D call. The CDR3 is 14 amino acids. Germline values: CDR1 LGHDT, CDR2 YNNKEL (reference sequence). V was cut by 0 bases and J by 1 base, with 6 bases left in between.

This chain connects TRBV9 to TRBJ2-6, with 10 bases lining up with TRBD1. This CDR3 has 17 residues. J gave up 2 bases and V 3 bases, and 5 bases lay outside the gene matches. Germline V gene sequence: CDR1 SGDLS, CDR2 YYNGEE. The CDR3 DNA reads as TGTGCCAGCAGCGCGGGACAGGGGCTCGCTGGGGCCAACGTCCTGACTTTC. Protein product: CASSAGQGLAGANVLTF.

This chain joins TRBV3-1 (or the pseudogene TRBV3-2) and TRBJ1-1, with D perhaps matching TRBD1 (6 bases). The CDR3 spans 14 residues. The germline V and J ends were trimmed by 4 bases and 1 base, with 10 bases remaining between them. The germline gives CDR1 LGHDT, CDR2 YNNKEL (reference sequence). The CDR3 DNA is TGTGCCAGCAGCCTGTACAGGGCGAACACTGAAGCTTTCTTT. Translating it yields CASSLYRANTEAFF.

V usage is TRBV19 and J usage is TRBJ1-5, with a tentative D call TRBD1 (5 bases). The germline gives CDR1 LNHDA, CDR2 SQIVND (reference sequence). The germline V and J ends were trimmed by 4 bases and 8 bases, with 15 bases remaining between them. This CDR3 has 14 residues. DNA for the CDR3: TGTGCCAGTAGTACCGCGGGGGGATTAGAGCCCCAGCATTTT. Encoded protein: CASSTAGGLEPQHF.

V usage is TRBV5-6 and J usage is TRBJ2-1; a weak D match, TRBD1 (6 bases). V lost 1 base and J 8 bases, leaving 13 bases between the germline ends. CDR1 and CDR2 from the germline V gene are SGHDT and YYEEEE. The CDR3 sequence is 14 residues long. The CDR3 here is CASSLTGKDYEQFF. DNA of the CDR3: TGTGCCAGCAGCTTGACAGGGAAGGACTATGAGCAGTTCTTC. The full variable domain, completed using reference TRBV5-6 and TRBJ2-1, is DAGVTQSPTHLIKTRGQQVTLRCSPKSGHDTVSWYQQALGQGPQFIFQYYEEEERQRGNFPDRFSGHQFPNYSSELNVNALLLGDSALYLCASSLTGKDYEQFFGPGTRLTVL.

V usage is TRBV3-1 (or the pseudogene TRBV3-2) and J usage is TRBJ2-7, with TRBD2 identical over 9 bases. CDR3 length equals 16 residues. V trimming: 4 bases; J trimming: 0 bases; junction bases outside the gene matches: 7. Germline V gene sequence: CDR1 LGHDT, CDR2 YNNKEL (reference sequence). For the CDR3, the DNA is TGTGCCAGCAGCCTGCAGCGGGGGGTTAGCTCCTACGAGCAGTACTTC. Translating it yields CASSLQRGVSSYEQYF.

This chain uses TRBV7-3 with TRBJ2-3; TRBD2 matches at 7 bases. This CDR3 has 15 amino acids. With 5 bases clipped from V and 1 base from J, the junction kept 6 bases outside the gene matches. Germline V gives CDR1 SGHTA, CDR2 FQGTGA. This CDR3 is CASSPGGDRTDTQYF. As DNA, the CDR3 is TGTGCCAGCAGCCCTGGGGGGGATCGCACAGATACGCAGTATTTT.

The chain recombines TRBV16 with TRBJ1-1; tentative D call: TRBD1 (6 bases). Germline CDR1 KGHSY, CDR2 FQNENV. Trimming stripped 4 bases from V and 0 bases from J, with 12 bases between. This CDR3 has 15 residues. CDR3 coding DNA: TGTGCCAGCAGCCTAGGGACACGCTTGAACACTGAAGCTTTCTTT. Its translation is CASSLGTRLNTEAFF.

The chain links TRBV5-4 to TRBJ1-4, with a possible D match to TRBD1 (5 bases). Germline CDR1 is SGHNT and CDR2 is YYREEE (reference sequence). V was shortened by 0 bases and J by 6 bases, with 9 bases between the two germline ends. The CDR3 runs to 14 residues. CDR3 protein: CASSLGQTDEKLFF. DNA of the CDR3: TGTGCCAGCAGCTTGGGGCAGACAGATGAAAAACTGTTTTTT.

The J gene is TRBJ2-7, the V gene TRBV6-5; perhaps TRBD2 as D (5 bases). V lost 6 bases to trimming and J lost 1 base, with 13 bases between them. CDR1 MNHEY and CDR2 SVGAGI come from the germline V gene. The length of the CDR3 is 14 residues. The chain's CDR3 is CASSGGRRSYEQYF. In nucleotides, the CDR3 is TGTGCCAGCAGCGGAGGACGGCGATCCTACGAGCAGTACTTC.

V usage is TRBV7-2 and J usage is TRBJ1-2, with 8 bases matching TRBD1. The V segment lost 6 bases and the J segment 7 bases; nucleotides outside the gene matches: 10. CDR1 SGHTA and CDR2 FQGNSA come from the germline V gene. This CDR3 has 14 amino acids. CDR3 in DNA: TGTGCCAGCAGTTTAATGGACAGGGCGGCTGGCTACACCTTC. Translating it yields CASSLMDRAAGYTF.